These T cell receptor beta chains were read from a single sample in a study of cytomegalovirus exposure and HLA in healthy donors. Assay used: immunoSEQ multiplex PCR; TCRdb lists only in-frame clones, some missing. The sample contains some 80,000 clones, about 77% of which appear only once. The specimen sequenced was PBMCs. Source of these receptors: a man aged 45-65 years in good health and CMV-seronegative. The CDR3 runs from the conserved cysteine through the conserved F or W. D genes are given only for firm matches. Clone size is shown for a subset of rows, as once, few, many or a class of expanded clone.

v_call,j_call,clone_size,d_call,cdr3_aa,cdr3_nt
TRBV7-9,TRBJ1-3,NA,TRBD1,CASSFGGQASGNTIYF,TGTGCCAGCAGCTTCGGGGGACAGGCCTCTGGAAACACCATATATTTT
TRBV11-2,TRBJ2-7,NA,TRBD2,CASSTERGVVYEQYF,TGTGCCAGCAGCACCGAACGGGGGGTCGTCTACGAGCAGTACTTC
TRBV28,TRBJ1-2,NA,NA,CASSLPRGNYGYTF,TGTGCCAGCAGTTTACCCCGGGGGAACTATGGCTACACCTTC
TRBV2,TRBJ2-1,NA,NA,CASSENGGYNEQFF,TGTGCCAGCAGTGAAAACGGGGGTTACAATGAGCAGTTCTTC
TRBV27,TRBJ1-6,NA,NA,CASGRGGRYNSPLHF,TGTGCCAGCGGTCGGGGGGGACGCTATAATTCACCCCTCCACTTT
TRBV4-3,TRBJ1-4,few,TRBD1,CASSPNPYRGLSGEKLFF,TGCGCCAGCAGCCCCAACCCCTACAGGGGGCTTTCTGGTGAAAAACTGTTTTTT
TRBV9,TRBJ1-5,once,NA,CASSPGASNQPQHF,TGTGCCAGCAGCCCAGGGGCCAGCAATCAGCCCCAGCATTTT
TRBV28,TRBJ2-2,once,NA,CASRNRESNTGELFF,TGTGCCAGCAGAAACAGGGAGTCGAACACCGGGGAGCTGTTTTTT
TRBV5-5,TRBJ2-1,NA,NA,CASSLENRNSVF,TGTGCCAGCAGCTTGGAGAACAGAAATTCGGTCTTC
TRBV30,TRBJ2-6,NA,NA,CAWRGRTSGANVLTF,TGTGCCTGGAGGGGGAGAACCTCTGGGGCCAACGTCCTGACTTTC
TRBV6-1,TRBJ1-1,NA,NA,CASRRSGTEAFF,TGTGCCAGCAGACGATCCGGCACTGAAGCTTTCTTT
TRBV7-6,TRBJ1-5,NA,TRBD1,CASSLAWDGTGGLPPQHF,TGTGCCAGCAGCTTAGCATGGGACGGGACAGGGGGCTTGCCGCCCCAGCATTTT
TRBV5-6,TRBJ1-4,few,NA,CASSPPGGAREKLFF,TGTGCCAGCAGCCCCCCGGGGGGAGCTAGGGAAAAACTGTTTTTT
TRBV4-1,TRBJ1-1,NA,TRBD1,CASSLDQTGRSEAFF,TGCGCCAGCAGCCTAGACCAGACAGGGAGAAGTGAAGCTTTCTTT
TRBV5-6,TRBJ2-5,many,TRBD2,CASSYSSGGYQETQYF,TGTGCCAGCAGCTATAGTAGCGGGGGTTATCAAGAGACCCAGTACTTC
TRBV11-2,TRBJ2-7,once,NA,CAINKRGSGRYEQYF,TGTGCCATTAACAAAAGGGGTAGCGGCAGATACGAGCAGTACTTC
TRBV27,TRBJ2-7,once,TRBD1,CASNRQGSYEQYF,TGTGCCAGCAACCGACAGGGCTCCTACGAGCAGTACTTC
TRBV6-5,TRBJ2-7,NA,NA,CASSYDGRLEQYF,TGTGCCAGCAGTTACGATGGGAGGTTGGAGCAGTACTTC
TRBV7-2,TRBJ2-7,NA,NA,CASSPQGTSFYEQYF,TGTGCCAGCAGCCCCCAGGGGACGTCTTTCTACGAGCAGTACTTC
TRBV15,TRBJ2-1,NA,NA,CATSRTGSSYNEQFF,TGTGCCACCAGCAGAACAGGGAGCTCCTACAATGAGCAGTTCTTC
TRBV6-5,TRBJ2-1,NA,NA,CASSSPPQGSYNEQFF,TGTGCCAGCAGTTCTCCCCCACAGGGATCATACAATGAGCAGTTCTTC
TRBV6-6,TRBJ2-1,NA,NA,CASSTVWYSHNEQFF,TGTGCCAGCAGCACGGTATGGTACAGCCACAATGAGCAGTTCTTC
TRBV7-6,TRBJ2-7,few,NA,CASSLVLGDYEQYF,TGTGCCAGCAGCTTAGTCTTAGGGGACTACGAGCAGTACTTC
TRBV28,TRBJ2-7,NA,TRBD1,CASAPYRGWDEQYF,TGTGCCAGCGCCCCATACAGGGGGTGGGACGAGCAGTACTTC
TRBV5-1,TRBJ2-3,NA,TRBD1,CASSWGQADTQYF,TGCGCCAGCAGCTGGGGACAGGCAGATACGCAGTATTTT
TRBV5-1,TRBJ1-4,NA,TRBD1,CASSLTRTGGVLSNEKLFF,TGCGCCAGCAGCTTGACTAGGACAGGGGGCGTATTGAGTAATGAAAAACTGTTTTTT
TRBV18,TRBJ1-1,NA,TRBD1,CASSPSNDRVTEAFF,TGTGCCAGCTCACCATCGAACGACAGGGTCACTGAAGCTTTCTTT
TRBV2,TRBJ2-7,NA,TRBD2,CASIGGGANEQYF,TGTGCCAGCATTGGCGGGGGGGCCAACGAGCAGTACTTC
TRBV5-1,TRBJ2-1,NA,TRBD2,CASSLLGGVNEQFF,TGCGCCAGCAGCTTGTTGGGGGGGGTTAATGAGCAGTTCTTC